Described below is a single T cell receptor (beta chain) sequence and its context. The antigen is not known. The CDR3 does not end in the conserved phenylalanine or tryptophan, so this is likely a read error. The data are from a study of metastatic and nonmetastatic thyroid tumors. Findings of the study overall: The study reportedly found significantly higher TCR beta diversity in malignant thyroid tumors than benign nodules, in blood and tumor.

CDR1 is SGHRS, CDR2 YFSETQ, per germline. The CDR3 runs to 15 residues. Trimming shortened V by 1 base and J by 3 bases, and 14 bases separated the two germline ends. All patients were treatment-naive before thyroid surgery. TCRdb called clones again from the PCR reads with MiXCR. There are tens of thousands of clones in the sample; about an eighth occur only once, and around 9% lies in the top ten. The receptor's source is a male donor with papillary thyroid cancer or a benign thyroid nodule (not recorded which). Some clones in this sample may be carry-over from other donors' samples. V usage is TRBV5-1 and J usage is TRBJ2-7, with a weak D call TRBD2 (6 bases). Sample: blood. For the CDR3, the DNA is TGCGCCAGCAGCTTGACTACCGGGACTTTCTACGAGCAGTACCTC. It yields the protein CASSLTTGTFYEQYL.